Following are 20 T cell receptor beta chains from one sample sequenced in a study of chronic HIV infection and antiretroviral therapy (dated by TCRdb to the mid-2010s). The library was prepared using 5' RACE. The data were produced on an Illumina MiSeq. The public reads were quality trimmed at Q25 with fastp and then assembled into clones with MiXCR by TCRdb, keeping productive beta chains. Entries that share a CDR3 protein sequence are merged under the most common genes and DNA. This sample comprises 30,000 to 45,000 distinct CDR3 sequences, 8.2% of them detected only once. The ten largest clones represent 2.9% of the sample. Input material: peripheral blood. Receptors were obtained from an adult who had HIV and had not received antiretroviral therapy, or was an uninfected healthy control (not recorded which).

Many counts were recorded for this clonotype. The V call is TRBV25-1, the J call TRBJ1-4; the D gene is possibly TRBD1 (6 bases). CDR3 length equals 14 residues. Between the trimmed V and J ends, which lost 5 bases and 8 bases, there was a span of 15 bases. The germline gives CDR1 MGHDK, CDR2 SYGVNS. CDR3 region: CASSNDRFGEKLFF. The CDR3 DNA sequence: TGTGCCAGCAGTAATGACAGGTTCGGCGAAAAACTGTTTTTT.

This clonotype has just a few counts. The CDR3: CASSQGALWGEEDSPLHF. CDR3 nucleotide sequence: TGCGCCAGCAGCCAAGGAGCTCTGTGGGGGGAGGAGGATTCACCCCTCCACTTT. The chain is built from TRBV4-1 and TRBJ1-6, with a possible D match to TRBD1 (5 bases). V lost 1 base and J 8 bases, leaving 21 bases between the germline ends. CDR1 is MGHRA, CDR2 YSYEKL, per germline. CDR3 size: 18 residues.

This clonotype was found many times. The chain recombines TRBV2 with TRBJ2-7, with TRBD2 identical over 10 bases. This CDR3 has 15 residues. CDR1 is SNHLY and CDR2 is FYNNEI in the germline V gene. V was pared by 6 bases and J by 2 bases, with 7 bases of the junction left unmatched. The CDR3 DNA sequence: TGTGCCAGCAGGCGTCGACTAGCGGGCCCCTACGAGCAGTACTTC. Protein product: CASRRRLAGPYEQYF.

The chain employs TRBV9 and TRBJ2-1; D remains unclear. The CDR3 totals 14 residues. CDR1 is SGDLS, CDR2 YYNGEE, per germline. The V and J ends lost 2 bases and 0 bases respectively, with 6 bases between them. The CDR3 protein is CASSVDGSYNEQFF. The CDR3 DNA reads TGTGCCAGCAGCGTGGACGGCTCCTACAATGAGCAGTTCTTC.

This clonotype was detected many times. The genes are TRBV7-2 and TRBJ2-2; D is unresolved. Germline values: CDR1 SGHTA, CDR2 FQGNSA. V was clipped by 6 bases and J by 2 bases, with 7 bases between them. This CDR3 contains 13 residues. This CDR3 is CASRYFNTGELFF. CDR3 in DNA: TGTGCCAGCAGATACTTCAACACCGGGGAGCTGTTTTTT. The full variable domain, in which reference TRBV7-2 and TRBJ2-2 provide the parts outside the CDR3, is GAGVSQSPSNKVTEKGKDVELRCDPISGHTALYWYRQSLGQGLEFLIYFQGNSAPDKSGLPSDRFSAERTGGSVSTLTIQRTQQEDSAVYLCASRYFNTGELFFGEGSRLTVL.

With regard to this clonotype: The junction departs from germline at one end; a sequencing error may be responsible. V and J are TRBV28 and TRBJ1-1, with a tentative D call TRBD1 (5 bases). This CDR3 contains 14 residues. CDR1 is MDHEN, CDR2 SYDVKM, per germline. CDR3 sequence: CASRLSGQATETFF. Here the CDR3 DNA reads TGTGCCAGCAGACTCTCGGGGCAGGCCACTGAAACTTTCTTT.

This clonotype was observed a few times. Written as DNA, the CDR3 is TGTGCCAGCAGTTCCCAGGGGGCAAAGGGCAATCAGCCCCAGCATTTT. It encodes CASSSQGAKGNQPQHF. The gene calls are TRBV27 and TRBJ1-5; 8 bases map to TRBD1. Trimming at V came to 4 bases and at J to 2 bases, leaving 7 bases not matched to a gene. The CDR3 sequence is 16 residues long. From germline, CDR1 is MNHEY and CDR2 SMNVEV (reference sequence).

This clonotype was observed a handful of times. The rearrangement links TRBV6-1 to TRBJ2-7, with D uncertain. V was cut by 6 bases and J by 3 bases, with 9 bases left in between. From germline, CDR1 is MNHNS and CDR2 SASEGT. CDR3 length: 12 residues. The CDR3 region has the DNA TGTGCCAGCAGCAAAGGAGTCTACGAGCAGTACTTC. It translates to CASSKGVYEQYF.

This clonotype was observed a few times. The rearrangement joins TRBV28 to TRBJ2-1; D is perhaps TRBD1 or TRBD2 (5 bases each). Germline-derived CDR1 and CDR2 are MDHEN and SYDVKM. The CDR3 contains 14 residues. The V end was cut by 5 bases, the J end by 5 bases, with 13 bases between. The CDR3 region has the DNA TGTGCCAGCAGTGGGACGTGGCCTAACAATGAGCAGTTCTTC. Protein product: CASSGTWPNNEQFF.

This clonotype was detected a few times. The J gene is TRBJ1-1, the V gene TRBV29-1, with D hard to call. The CDR3 is 13 residues long. Between the trimmed V and J ends, which lost 3 bases and 2 bases, there was a span of 10 bases. Germline loops: CDR1 SQVTM, CDR2 ANQGSEA. CDR3 sequence reads: CSVERQLNTEAFF. The CDR3 DNA sequence: TGCAGCGTTGAGCGGCAACTTAACACTGAAGCTTTCTTT.

This clonotype was detected ten times or more. The CDR3 loop is CASSLDFRLKETQYF. CDR3 bases: TGCGCCAGCAGCTTGGATTTCAGACTTAAAGAGACCCAGTACTTC. The chain recombines TRBV5-1 with TRBJ2-5; no reliable D call. With 0 bases removed from V and 3 bases from J, the gap between germline ends came to 12 bases. CDR1 and CDR2 (germline): SGHRS, YFSETQ. The CDR3 runs 15 residues.

The J gene is TRBJ2-5, the V gene TRBV28; 8 positions match TRBD2. The CDR3 spans 15 residues. Germline-derived CDR1 and CDR2 are MDHEN and SYDVKM. V dropped 5 bases and J dropped 5; count of bases not matched to a gene: 10. CDR3 region: CASSPLRREVETQYF. The CDR3 DNA reads as TGTGCCAGCAGTCCTCTTAGGCGGGAGGTTGAGACCCAGTACTTC.

This clonotype was seen only a few times. V gene TRBV29-1 combines with J gene TRBJ2-1, with a tentative D call TRBD1 (6 bases). Germline V CDR1 and CDR2: SQVTM, ANQGSEA. The ends were cut back, 7 bases at V and 10 bases at J, with 17 bases in the middle. The CDR3 has 12 residues. This CDR3 reads CSAFYRVKEQFF. CDR3 sequence (DNA): TGCAGCGCATTCTACAGGGTCAAGGAGCAGTTCTTC.

There are many counts of this clonotype. The chain combines TRBV6-1 with TRBJ2-7; D is ambiguous. The CDR3 spans 16 residues. In germline, CDR1 is MNHNS, CDR2 SASEGT. Trimming stripped 6 bases from V and 3 bases from J, with 21 bases between. The DNA of the CDR3 is TGTGCCAGCAGGGCCAACACGGGCCCGACTTTCTACGAGCAGTACTTC. As protein: CASRANTGPTFYEQYF.

This clonotype was seen many times. The CDR3 does not close with the conserved phenylalanine or tryptophan, likely indicating a read error. It is unclear where the CDR3 begins or ends on the DNA, so no DNA is shown, and the CDR3 is as TCRdb lists it. CDR3 in amino acids: CASSPSQGSV. The V call is TRBV28, the J call TRBJ1-3; whether TRBD1, the table's D call, matches the DNA was not checked. The CDR3 spans 10 amino acids, including both terminal residues. Germline-derived CDR1 and CDR2 are MDHEN and SYDVKM.

The chain is built from TRBV29-1 and TRBJ2-1; possibly TRBD2 for D (5 bases). The V and J ends lost 6 bases and 8 bases respectively, with 11 bases between them. Germline V lookup: CDR1 SQVTM, CDR2 ANQGSEA. This CDR3 contains 11 residues. CDR3 protein: CSVLGVDEQFF. In DNA form, the CDR3 reads TGCAGCGTCCTCGGGGTCGATGAGCAGTTCTTC.

This clonotype came up many times. The chain uses TRBV20-1 and TRBJ2-1; perhaps D is TRBD1 or TRBD2 (5 bases each). CDR3 length: 14 residues. Germline V gives CDR1 DFQATT, CDR2 SNEGSKA (reference sequence). The V end was cut by 5 bases, the J end by 2 bases, with 13 bases between. DNA of the CDR3: TGCAGTGCTCCCTTACGGGGCACCTACAATGAGCAGTTCTTC. Translating it yields CSAPLRGTYNEQFF.

This chain connects TRBV2 to TRBJ1-6; 8 bases are shared with TRBD1. V was pared by 6 bases and J by 11 bases, with 9 bases of the junction left unmatched. Germline V gene lookup returns CDR1 SNHLY and CDR2 FYNNEI. The CDR3 is made up of 14 amino acids. The CDR3 sequence is CASRIGQGDAPLHF. The CDR3 DNA reads as TGTGCCAGCAGAATAGGACAGGGTGATGCACCCCTCCACTTT.

There are many counts of this clonotype. The CDR3 DNA sequence: TGTGCCAGCAGTCGAACCAGCGGGGGCACAGATACGCAGTATTTT. Protein sequence: CASSRTSGGTDTQYF. This sequence joins TRBV6-1 and TRBJ2-3; 7 bases agree with TRBD2. The junction had 6 bases not matched to a gene; V was cut back by 5 bases and J by 1 base. This CDR3 spans 15 amino acids. The germline CDR1 and CDR2 sequences are MNHNS and SASEGT.

The V call is TRBV7-2, the J call TRBJ2-1, with D possibly TRBD2 on 6 matching bases. Between the trimmed V and J ends, which lost 5 bases and 4 bases, there was a span of 18 bases. CDR3 size: 16 residues. Germline V gene lookup returns CDR1 SGHTA and CDR2 FQGNSA. CDR3 residues: CASSLPPGLGYNEQFF. CDR3 nucleotides: TGTGCCAGCAGCCTACCACCGGGACTGGGTTACAATGAGCAGTTCTTC.